A selection of T cell receptor beta chains follows, all from one sample in a study of post-analysis software for immune sequencing data. Using its own MiXCR run on the PCR reads, TCRdb lists one record per CDR3 protein. The sample has approximately 160,000 distinct CDR3 sequences; about 30% are singletons. Sequencing was performed on blood. The receptors were gathered from a girl between 10 and 17 years old with multiple sclerosis. Each CDR3 is given with its conserved first and last residue. The D gene is left open where the match is weak. Some rows have no size entry. The others give once, few or many, or a class for an expanded clone.

V: TRBV9; size: -; J: TRBJ2-5; D: -; DNA: TGTGCCAGCAGCGTAGGTCTCAGCCAAGAGACCCAGTACTTC; CDR3: CASSVGLSQETQYF
V: TRBV5-1; size: few; J: TRBJ2-6; D: -; DNA: TGCGCCAGCAGGTCCTCCCCGACCTCTGGGGCCAACGTCCTGACTTTC; CDR3: CASRSSPTSGANVLTF
V: TRBV2; size: -; J: TRBJ2-1; D: TRBD2; DNA: TGTGCCAGCAGTGAACGAGGTAGCGGGAGTATAGATGAGCAGTTCTTC; CDR3: CASSERGSGSIDEQFF
V: TRBV12-3/TRBV12-4; size: many; J: TRBJ2-1; D: TRBD2; DNA: TGTGCCAGCAGTTGGGGTTGGGTGGCGGGAGCACCCAATGAGCAGTTCTTC; CDR3: CASSWGWVAGAPNEQFF
V: TRBV10-1; size: many; J: TRBJ2-7; D: -; DNA: TGCGCCAGCAGTGAGAGTGGGGCCACGGAGCAGTACTTC; CDR3: CASSESGATEQYF
V: TRBV3-1; size: many; J: TRBJ2-1; D: -; DNA: TGTGCCAGCAGCCAAGATGTGGGGTCGTACAATGAGCAGTTCTTC; CDR3: CASSQDVGSYNEQFF
V: TRBV29-1; size: -; J: TRBJ2-1; D: TRBD2; DNA: TGCAGCGCGGGGGGATTCGGGGGGAATGAGCAGTTCTTC; CDR3: CSAGGFGGNEQFF
V: TRBV12-3/TRBV12-4; size: few; J: TRBJ1-6; D: -; DNA: TGTGCCAGCAGTTTGTCGCTGGCAGATCAATCACCCCTCCACTTT; CDR3: CASSLSLADQSPLHF
V: TRBV7-9; size: few; J: TRBJ2-3; D: TRBD2; DNA: TGTGCCAGCAGCTTAGGACTAGCGGGAGGGCCAGATACGCAGTATTTT; CDR3: CASSLGLAGGPDTQYF
V: TRBV24-1; size: few; J: TRBJ1-2; D: -; DNA: TGTGCCACCAGTGATCCCGAGACCCTCGTGGATGGCTACACCTTC; CDR3: CATSDPETLVDGYTF
V: TRBV24-1; size: many; J: TRBJ2-7; D: TRBD2; DNA: TGTGCCACCAGTGAGTCCGGGACTACCTACGAGCAGTACTTC; CDR3: CATSESGTTYEQYF
V: TRBV2; size: few; J: TRBJ1-1; D: -; DNA: TGTGCCAGTTTGACGGGGCTCACTGAAGCTTTCTTT; CDR3: CASLTGLTEAFF
V: TRBV29-1; size: many; J: TRBJ1-2; D: -; DNA: TGCAGCGTTGTGTGGGGGCAGGATGGCTACACCTTC; CDR3: CSVVWGQDGYTF
V: TRBV11-2; size: -; J: TRBJ1-5; D: TRBD1; DNA: TGTGCCAGCAGCTCCCGAACAGGGGGGGGTCAGCCCCAGCATTTT; CDR3: CASSSRTGGGQPQHF
V: TRBV29-1; size: many; J: TRBJ2-5; D: -; DNA: TGCAGCGTTGAAGGGCTTTACCAAGAGACCCAGTACTTC; CDR3: CSVEGLYQETQYF
V: TRBV5-1; size: few; J: TRBJ1-2; D: -; DNA: TGCGCCAGCAGCCTGGCCCAACAGAGGAACTATGGCTACACCTTC; CDR3: CASSLAQQRNYGYTF
V: TRBV20-1; size: -; J: TRBJ1-5; D: -; DNA: TGCAGTGCTAGAGATGGAAGGAATGGCGGTCAGCCCCAGCATTTT; CDR3: CSARDGRNGGQPQHF
V: TRBV5-1; size: -; J: TRBJ2-3; D: -; DNA: TGCGCCAGCAGCGCACGGGGCAGGGATACGCAGTATTTT; CDR3: CASSARGRDTQYF
V: TRBV12-3/TRBV12-4; size: -; J: TRBJ1-2; D: TRBD1; DNA: TGTGCCAGCAGTAGGACAGGGGGGGACAACTATGGCTACACCTTC; CDR3: CASSRTGGDNYGYTF
V: TRBV11-2; size: few; J: TRBJ1-2; D: -; DNA: TGTGCCAGCAGCTTAGTCAGGGTCGATGGCTACACCTTC; CDR3: CASSLVRVDGYTF
V: TRBV12-5; size: -; J: TRBJ1-6; D: -; DNA: TGTGCTAGTGGTTTGGACAATTCACCCCTCCACTTT; CDR3: CASGLDNSPLHF
V: TRBV29-1; size: -; J: TRBJ1-2; D: -; DNA: TGCAGCGCCACTTCGGGGGGTGCAGGCTATGGCTACACCTTC; CDR3: CSATSGGAGYGYTF